The T cell receptor beta chain described here comes from a study of blood T cell repertoires in COVID-19. Study-level information: Sources were T cells, B-cell-depleted T cells, or PBMCs; the material itself was cDNA or gDNA.

Germline assignment: CDR1 SGHNT and CDR2 YYREEE (reference sequence). The V segment lost 3 bases and the J segment 5 bases; nucleotides outside the gene matches: 8. This CDR3 spans 15 amino acids. Repertoires were generated with immunoSEQ multiplex PCR, while TCRdb's copy carries only in-frame clones and drops some. The sample has about 100,000 clones, more than 85% seen once. This chain joins TRBV5-4 and TRBJ2-5; TRBD1 matches at 9 bases. Sequenced sample: peripheral blood. The TCR comes from a man aged 45-60 years with active COVID-19. CDR3 coding DNA: TGTGCCAGCAGCTGGACTCTCGACAGGGGGGAGACCCAGTACTTC. Encoded protein: CASSWTLDRGETQYF.